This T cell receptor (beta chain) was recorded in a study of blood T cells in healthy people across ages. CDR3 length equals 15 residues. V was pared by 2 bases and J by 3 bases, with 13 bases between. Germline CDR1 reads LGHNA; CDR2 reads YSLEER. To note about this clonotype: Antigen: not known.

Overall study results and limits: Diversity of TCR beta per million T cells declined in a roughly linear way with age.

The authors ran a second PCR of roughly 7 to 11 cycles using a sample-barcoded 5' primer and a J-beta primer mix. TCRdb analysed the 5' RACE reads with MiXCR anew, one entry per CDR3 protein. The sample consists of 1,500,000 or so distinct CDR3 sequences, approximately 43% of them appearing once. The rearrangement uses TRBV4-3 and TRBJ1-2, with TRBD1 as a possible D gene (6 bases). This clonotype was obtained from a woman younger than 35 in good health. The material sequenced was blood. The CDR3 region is CASSQNQGSYYGYTF. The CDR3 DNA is TGCGCCAGCAGCCAAAACCAGGGGTCTTACTATGGCTACACCTTC.